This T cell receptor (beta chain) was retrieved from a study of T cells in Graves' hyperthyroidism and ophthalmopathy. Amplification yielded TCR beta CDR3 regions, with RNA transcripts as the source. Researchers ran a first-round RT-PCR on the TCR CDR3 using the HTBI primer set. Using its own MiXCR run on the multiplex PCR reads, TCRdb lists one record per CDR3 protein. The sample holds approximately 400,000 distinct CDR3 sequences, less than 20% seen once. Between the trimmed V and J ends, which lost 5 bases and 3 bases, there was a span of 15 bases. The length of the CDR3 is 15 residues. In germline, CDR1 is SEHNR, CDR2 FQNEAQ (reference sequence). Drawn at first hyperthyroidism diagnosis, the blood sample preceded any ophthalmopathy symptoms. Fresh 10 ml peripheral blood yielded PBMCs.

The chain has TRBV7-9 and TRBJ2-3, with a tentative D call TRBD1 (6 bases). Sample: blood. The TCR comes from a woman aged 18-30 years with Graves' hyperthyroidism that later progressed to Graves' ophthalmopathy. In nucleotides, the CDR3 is TGTGCCAGCAGCAAAAACAGGGTTTTGACAGATACGCAGTATTTT. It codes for CASSKNRVLTDTQYF.